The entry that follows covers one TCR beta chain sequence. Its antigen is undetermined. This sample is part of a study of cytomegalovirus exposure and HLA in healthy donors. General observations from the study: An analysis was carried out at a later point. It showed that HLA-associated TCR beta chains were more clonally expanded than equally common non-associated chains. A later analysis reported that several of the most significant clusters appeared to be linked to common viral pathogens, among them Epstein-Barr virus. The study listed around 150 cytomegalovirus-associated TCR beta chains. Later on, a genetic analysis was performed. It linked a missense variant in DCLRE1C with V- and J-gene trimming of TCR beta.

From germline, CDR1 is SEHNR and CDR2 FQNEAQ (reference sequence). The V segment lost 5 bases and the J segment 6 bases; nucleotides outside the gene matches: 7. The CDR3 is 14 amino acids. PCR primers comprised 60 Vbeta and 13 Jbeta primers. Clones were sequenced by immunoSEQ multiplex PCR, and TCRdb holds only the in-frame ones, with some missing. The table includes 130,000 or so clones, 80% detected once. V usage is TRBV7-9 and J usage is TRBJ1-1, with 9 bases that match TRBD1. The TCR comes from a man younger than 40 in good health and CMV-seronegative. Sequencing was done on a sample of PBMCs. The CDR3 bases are TGTGCCAGCAGCCTGGACAGGGGTCTCGCTGAAGCTTTCTTT. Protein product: CASSLDRGLAEAFF.